This is a list of T cell receptor beta chains from one sample in a study of control samples from healthy donors and cancer patients. Here immunoSEQ multiplex PCR was the method, and the copy in TCRdb shows in-frame clones only, minus some. The table has 80,000 or so clones, 85% to 95% seen once. Sequencing input: blood. The receptors shown here come from a woman in her sixties in good health. Both conserved end residues are part of each CDR3. The order of the fields is clone size, D gene, J gene, V gene, CDR3 protein, CDR3 DNA. The D gene is left open where the match is weak. The size entry is marked missing in some rows and otherwise reads once, few, many or a size class.

-,-,TRBJ2-6,TRBV6-1,CASSEVGNSGANVLTF,TGTGCCAGCAGTGAAGTTGGGAACTCTGGGGCCAACGTCCTGACTTTC
-,-,TRBJ1-1,TRBV6-5,CASSLGWTEAFF,TGTGCCAGCAGCCTCGGTTGGACTGAAGCTTTCTTT
-,-,TRBJ2-1,TRBV6-5,CASGRDASYNEQFF,TGTGCCAGCGGCCGGGACGCTTCCTACAATGAGCAGTTCTTC
-,TRBD2,TRBJ2-5,TRBV6-5,CASTELAGETQYF,TGTGCCAGCACGGAACTAGCGGGAGAGACCCAGTACTTC
-,TRBD1,TRBJ2-7,TRBV5-6,CASSVPGTDSYEQYF,TGTGCCAGCAGCGTGCCCGGGACAGATTCCTACGAGCAGTACTTC
-,-,TRBJ1-2,TRBV6-6,CASRGGAFEGYTF,TGTGCCAGCAGGGGGGGCGCATTCGAGGGCTACACCTTC
-,-,TRBJ1-3,TRBV2,CASTRQASGNTIYF,TGTGCCAGCACACGACAAGCCTCTGGAAACACCATATATTTT
once,-,TRBJ2-3,TRBV10-1,CASSDEGRGASDTQYF,TGCGCCAGCAGTGACGAGGGTCGGGGCGCATCAGATACGCAGTATTTT
-,-,TRBJ2-4,TRBV4-1,CASSPISTVAKNIQYF,TGCGCCAGCAGCCCCATATCGACGGTAGCCAAAAACATTCAGTACTTC
-,-,TRBJ2-7,TRBV28,CASSFWSGEEQYF,TGTGCCAGCAGTTTTTGGTCAGGGGAAGAGCAGTACTTC
-,TRBD1,TRBJ2-2,TRBV7-2,CASSDPGQLNTGELFF,TGTGCCAGCAGCGACCCGGGACAGCTAAACACCGGGGAGCTGTTTTTT
-,-,TRBJ1-5,TRBV18,CASSPVSGQPQHF,TGTGCCAGCTCACCGGTTTCGGGTCAGCCCCAGCATTTT
-,TRBD1,TRBJ2-1,TRBV19,CASSNTGGWASYNEQFF,TGTGCCAGTAGTAACACAGGGGGGTGGGCCTCCTACAATGAGCAGTTCTTC
-,TRBD1,TRBJ1-3,TRBV5-8,CASSRPGQDGNTIYF,TGTGCCAGCAGCCGACCTGGACAGGATGGAAACACCATATATTTT
-,TRBD1,TRBJ1-2,TRBV7-2,CASAGQGFNYGYTF,TGTGCCAGCGCGGGACAGGGGTTTAACTATGGCTACACCTTC
-,-,TRBJ2-5,TRBV28,CASGLQETQYF,TGTGCCAGCGGGCTACAAGAGACCCAGTACTTC